This record looks at one TCR beta chain sequence and its context. No antigen is known for it. Researchers prepared the TCRbeta library using unique molecular identifiers, the study reports. TCRdb re-analysed the PCR reads in MiXCR, keeping a single row per CDR3 protein. The repertoire holds 95,000 to 150,000 distinct CDR3 sequences, with roughly 23% as singletons. These data belong to a study of T-cell reconstitution after alpha-beta-depleted transplantation in children. Findings and caveats of the study: Several hundred expanded graft clones reportedly supplied alpha-beta T cells about two months after transplant. Most T-cell counts and diversity one year after the transplant came from T cells that were newly produced. Some patients' high day-60 TCRbeta diversity was attributed to recipient cells surviving conditioning.

Germline assignment: CDR1 MNHEY and CDR2 SVGAGI. The CDR3 consists of 16 residues. The V end was cut by 0 bases, the J end by 1 base, with 13 bases between. The chain has TRBV6-5 and TRBJ2-7; perhaps TRBD2 as D (7 bases). The TCR was taken from a male patient aged 2-15 years who had a stem cell transplant for chronic granulomatous disease, so the T cells may come from the graft donor. The sample was PBMCs, mostly from graft donor cells, taken 180 days after TCRalphabeta/CD19-depleted stem cell transplant. The DNA for the CDR3 is TGTGCCAGCAGTTACTCTGGGGGGGCGCAATCCTACGAGCAGTACTTC. Its protein is CASSYSGGAQSYEQYF.